Included here is one TCR beta chain sequence, with context. These data come from a study of identical twins. TCRdb ran MiXCR on the 5' RACE reads and lists one entry per CDR3 protein. Of about 480,000 distinct CDR3 sequences listed, 14% are singletons. V lost 1 base to trimming and J lost 3 bases, with 15 bases between them. This CDR3 comprises 17 residues. Germline assignment: CDR1 LNHDA and CDR2 SQIVND (reference sequence). In addition, the sample was reused for a study of yellow fever vaccine responses in identical twins.

The receptor's source is a woman between 18 and 29 years old in good health. This chain connects TRBV19 to TRBJ2-2; D not resolved. Sequencing used CD4+ T cells sorted from blood. As DNA, the CDR3 is TGTGCCAGTAGTATAGGGGTAGGTGTGGTGGACACCGGGGAGCTGTTTTTT. It encodes CASSIGVGVVDTGELFF.